Listed below are T cell receptor beta chains from one sample, sequenced in a study of cytomegalovirus exposure and HLA in healthy donors. TCRdb's table, derived via immunoSEQ multiplex PCR, lists solely in-frame clones and lacks some. This table holds 240,000 or so clones, approximately 84% found once. Sequencing was performed on PBMCs. Receptors were obtained from a woman in her twenties or thirties in good health and CMV-seropositive. CDR3s include the opening cysteine and the closing phenylalanine or tryptophan. A D gene is named only where the DNA matches it firmly. Clone size is stated in some rows and not others, as once, few, many or a class when expanded.

j_call d_call v_call clone_size cdr3_nt cdr3_aa
TRBJ1-5 TRBD1 TRBV30 once TGTGCCTGGGGAGGAGGACAGGGAGTGCAGCCCCAGCATTTT CAWGGGQGVQPQHF
TRBJ1-1 TRBD1 TRBV9 . TGTGCCAGCAGCGAAGGAGGACAGGTGAACACTGAAGCTTTCTTT CASSEGGQVNTEAFF
TRBJ2-1 . TRBV4-1 . TGCGCCAGCAGCCAAGATAGTACGGGAGCTACCTACAATGAGCAGTTCTTC CASSQDSTGATYNEQFF
TRBJ2-3 TRBD2 TRBV30 . TGTGCCTGGAGTTCCGGGACTAGCGGGAGTGCAGATACGCAGTATTTT CAWSSGTSGSADTQYF
TRBJ2-7 . TRBV30 . TGTGCCTGGAAGCTCCAGGGGCCCCCCTACGAGCAGTACTTC CAWKLQGPPYEQYF
TRBJ2-1 TRBD2 TRBV5-8 . TGTGCCAGCAGCCGAACTAGCGGGAGTTGGAATGAGCAGTTCTTC CASSRTSGSWNEQFF
TRBJ2-6 . TRBV28 . TGTGCCAGCAGTTCCCCAGGGGTAGCCTTTCGTGGGGCCAACGTCCTGACTTTC CASSSPGVAFRGANVLTF
TRBJ1-1 TRBD1 TRBV6-5 . TGTGCCAGCTGGACAGGAAATCCCCAGGCGGAAGCTTTCTTT CASWTGNPQAEAFF
TRBJ2-3 TRBD2 TRBV18 . TGTGCCAGCTCACCACTAGCGGGAGACCCAGATACGCAGTATTTT CASSPLAGDPDTQYF
TRBJ2-3 . TRBV18 . TGTGCCAGCTCACCGTCCAGGGAAGATACGCAGTATTTT CASSPSREDTQYF
TRBJ2-7 . TRBV27 . TGTGCCAGCACCCAGACAGGCTTAGGTGAGCAGTACTTC CASTQTGLGEQYF
TRBJ2-2 . TRBV25-1 . TGTGCCAGCAGTGACCCGGCCCGGGGAAACACCGGGGAGCTGTTTTTT CASSDPARGNTGELFF
TRBJ2-3 TRBD1 TRBV29-1 . TGCAGCGTTGAACGACAGGGGTGGAGCACAGATACGCAGTATTTT CSVERQGWSTDTQYF
TRBJ1-1 TRBD1 TRBV18 once TGTGCCAGCTCACCCCGGGACAGGGATCTCACTGAAGCTTTCTTT CASSPRDRDLTEAFF
TRBJ1-2 . TRBV5-6 once TGTGCCAGCAGCTTGTCGGGGGGCGGAGATGGCTACACCTTC CASSLSGGGDGYTF